This T cell receptor (beta chain) was captured by sequencing in a study of cytomegalovirus exposure and HLA in healthy donors. Regarding the study as a whole: Per published reports, the classifier diagnosed cytomegalovirus status with high specificity and sensitivity. Confirmation in vitro established that a few CMV-associated chains were specific for CMV antigens. CMV serostatus was the only immune exposure information that was available.

A word on this clone: What it recognizes is unknown. One end of the junction does not line up with germline, which may come from a read error.

The PCR had 60 Vbeta and 13 Jbeta primers. The data were produced by immunoSEQ multiplex PCR, yet TCRdb's version contains in-frame clones alone and is incomplete. The sample has approximately 190,000 clones, roughly 80% seen once; the top ten hold under 0.9%. Germline V gene data show CDR1 as SGDLS and CDR2 as YYNGEE. The length of the CDR3 is 13 residues. This clonotype was obtained from a woman younger than 35 in good health and CMV-seronegative. Sequencing was carried out using PBMCs. J is TRBJ1-1 and V is TRBV9; unclear D gene. The CDR3 sequence is CASTPGLKTEAFF. CDR3 nucleotide sequence: TGTGCCAGCACCCCGGGATTGAAGACTGAAGCTTTCTTT.